This passage covers 21 T cell receptor beta chains from one sample sequenced in a study of control samples from healthy donors and cancer patients. Some clones are missing from TCRdb's copy, which holds only in-frame ones; the method was immunoSEQ multiplex PCR. The repertoire holds about 120,000 clones, with around 87% as singletons. Sequenced: PBMCs. Source of these receptors: a woman between 50 and 59 years old with colorectal cancer.

The chain is built from TRBV15 and TRBJ2-3; 7 bases line up with TRBD1. CDR1 and CDR2 from the germline V gene are LNHNV and YYDKDF (reference sequence). Germline trimming cut 2 bases from V and 1 base from J; bases unmatched to any gene: 3. The CDR3 sequence is 15 residues long. CDR3 DNA sequence: TGTGCCACCAGCAGAAGACAGGGTGGCACAGATACGCAGTATTTT. Protein product: CATSRRQGGTDTQYF. The full variable domain, completed using reference TRBV15 and TRBJ2-3, is DAMVIQNPRYQVTQFGKPVTLSCSQTLNHNVMYWYQQKSSQAPKLLFHYYDKDFNNEADTPDNFQSRRPNTSFCFLDIRSPGLGDTAMYLCATSRRQGGTDTQYFGPGTRLTVL.

This chain connects TRBV25-1 to TRBJ2-1; TRBD1 agrees at 7 bases. The CDR3 consists of 14 residues. Germline V CDR1 and CDR2: MGHDK, SYGVNS. V shed 3 bases, J shed 10 bases, and the junction held 9 bases outside the gene matches. This chain's CDR3 is CASSESAARGEQFF. The CDR3 DNA is TGTGCCAGCAGTGAGTCAGCGGCCAGGGGGGAGCAGTTCTTC. The variable domain in full, with the rest retrieved from reference TRBV25-1 and TRBJ2-1, is EADIYQTPRYLVIGTGKKITLECSQTMGHDKMYWYQQDPGMELHLIHYSYGVNSTEKGDLSSESTVSRIRTEHFPLTLESARPSHTSQYLCASSESAARGEQFFGPGTRLTVL.

The chain recombines TRBV12-3 or TRBV12-4 with TRBJ1-1; D gene ambiguous. The CDR3 sequence is 13 residues long. V lost 7 bases to trimming and J lost 1 base, with 10 bases between them. This chain's CDR3 is CASTSDTNTEAFF. The CDR3 DNA reads TGTGCCAGCACCTCCGACACGAACACTGAAGCTTTCTTT.

V gene TRBV5-1 combines with J gene TRBJ2-2; D unresolved. The germline V gene encodes CDR1 SGHRS and CDR2 YFSETQ. V lost 6 bases and J lost 4, with 13 bases in between. This CDR3 is 14 amino acids long. CDR3 coding DNA: TGCGCCAGCACTTTGGGATTAGGCACCGGGGAGCTGTTTTTT. This encodes CASTLGLGTGELFF.

J is TRBJ1-6 and V is TRBV7-2; 7 bases agree with TRBD1. V shed 3 bases and J 12 bases; nucleotides not matched to a gene: 2. This CDR3 has 12 residues. Germline V CDR1 and CDR2: SGHTA, FQGNSA. CDR3 amino acids: CASSFRGLPLHF. The CDR3 coding sequence is TGTGCCAGCAGCTTCAGGGGGTTACCCCTCCACTTT.

The CDR3, as DNA: TGTGCCAGCAGCTCTGGAGCGGGTCGCAGCAATCAGCCCCAGCATTTT. The encoded protein is CASSSGAGRSNQPQHF. This rearrangement joins TRBV5-6 to TRBJ1-5; D ambiguous. V lost 3 bases and J 1 base, leaving 14 bases between the germline ends. The V gene's germline CDR1 is SGHDT and CDR2 YYEEEE. The CDR3 runs 16 residues. Supplemented by reference TRBV5-6 and TRBJ1-5, the full variable domain reads DAGVTQSPTHLIKTRGQQVTLRCSPKSGHDTVSWYQQALGQGPQFIFQYYEEEERQRGNFPDRFSGHQFPNYSSELNVNALLLGDSALYLCASSSGAGRSNQPQHFGDGTRLSIL.

The chain combines TRBV5-1 with TRBJ2-1; D gene unclear. The CDR3 is 15 amino acids. With 0 bases removed from V and 2 bases from J, the gap between germline ends came to 9 bases. Germline V gene sequence: CDR1 SGHRS, CDR2 YFSETQ. CDR3 protein: CASSLEGPPYNEQFF. The DNA of the CDR3 is TGCGCCAGCAGCTTGGAGGGCCCCCCCTACAATGAGCAGTTCTTC.

The J gene is TRBJ1-3, the V gene TRBV7-9; no definite D call. Germline-derived CDR1 and CDR2 are SEHNR and FQNEAQ (reference sequence). V dropped 3 bases and J dropped 2 bases, with 8 bases sitting between them. The CDR3 consists of 14 residues. As DNA, the CDR3 is TGTGCCAGCAGCTTCAACCAGGCTGGAAACACCATATATTTT. This codes for CASSFNQAGNTIYF.

The rearrangement links TRBV24-1 to TRBJ2-2; 7 bases agree with TRBD1. The CDR3 consists of 13 residues. Germline values: CDR1 KGHDR, CDR2 SFDVKD. After removal of 9 bases from V and 7 bases from J, the junction contained 7 bases not matched to a gene. The CDR3 region is CATPGQINGELFF. The DNA of the CDR3 is TGTGCCACCCCGGGACAGATAAACGGGGAGCTGTTTTTT.

This clone was seen a handful of times. V gene TRBV3-1 (or the pseudogene TRBV3-2) combines with J gene TRBJ1-1, with 9 bases fitting TRBD1. The J segment lost 4 bases and the V segment lost 3 bases, leaving 3 bases of the junction unmatched. This CDR3 contains 14 residues. Germline assignment: CDR1 LGHDT and CDR2 YNNKEL (reference sequence). For the CDR3, the DNA is TGTGCCAGCAGCCAGCCGACAGGGGGCACTGAAGCTTTCTTT. Protein product: CASSQPTGGTEAFF.

The chain is built from TRBV2 and TRBJ1-2; D unresolved. The CDR3 totals 14 residues. V dropped 1 base and J dropped 3 bases, with 9 bases sitting between them. Per the germline V gene, CDR1 is SNHLY and CDR2 is FYNNEI. The CDR3, as DNA: TGTGCCAGCAGTGAAGGGTCCGGGGACTATGGCTACACCTTC. It is translated as CASSEGSGDYGYTF.

The V and J genes are TRBV7-2 and TRBJ2-7; 8 nucleotides line up with TRBD1. V lost 4 bases, J lost 5 bases, and 1 base stayed unmatched. Germline V gene sequence: CDR1 SGHTA, CDR2 FQGNSA. The CDR3 sequence is 12 residues long. CDR3 protein: CASSWTGNEQYF. CDR3 sequence (DNA): TGTGCCAGCAGCTGGACAGGGAACGAGCAGTACTTC.

This clone occurred a few times. The V call is TRBV18, the J call TRBJ2-6; D call uncertain. The CDR3 length is 16 residues. Deletions cut 2 bases from V and 1 base from J, with 9 bases between. Germline V lookup: CDR1 KGHSH, CDR2 LQKENI. The CDR3: CASSPSWGSGANVLTF. In DNA, the CDR3 is TGTGCCAGCTCACCAAGCTGGGGATCTGGGGCCAACGTCCTGACTTTC.

This clone was counted a single time. V usage is TRBV18 and J usage is TRBJ2-7, with TRBD2 identical over 12 bases. J lost 5 bases, V lost 3 bases, and 5 bases had no gene match. Per germline, CDR1 KGHSH and CDR2 LQKENI. The CDR3 is made up of 15 amino acids. CDR3 nucleotide sequence: TGTGCCAGCTCACCCACTAGCGGGAGGTACCACGAGCAGTACTTC. Translating it yields CASSPTSGRYHEQYF.

This chain links TRBV5-1 with TRBJ2-7; 7 bases are a match to TRBD2. Germline V gene data show CDR1 as SGHRS and CDR2 as YFSETQ. The trim removed 7 bases at V and 5 bases at J, leaving 9 bases unmatched. The CDR3 loop spans 13 amino acids. For the CDR3, the DNA is TGCGCCAGCCAAAGCGGGATCAGGGACGAGCAGTACTTC. Protein product: CASQSGIRDEQYF.

The gene calls are TRBV6-6 and TRBJ1-2, with TRBD1 matching over 7 bases. Per the germline V gene, CDR1 is MNHNY and CDR2 is SVGAGI (reference sequence). The CDR3 covers 15 residues. The junction had 7 bases not matched to a gene; V was cut back by 2 bases and J by 4 bases. The CDR3 DNA sequence: TGTGCCAGCAGTTACCCGACAGGGTCAGCCTATGGCTACACCTTC. Amino acids: CASSYPTGSAYGYTF.

The chain joins TRBV28 to TRBJ1-6; 11 bases are a match to TRBD1. Germline V gene sequence: CDR1 MDHEN, CDR2 SYDVKM. CDR3 length: 15 amino acids. V shed 11 bases and J 7 bases; nucleotides not matched to a gene: 10. The CDR3 bases are TGTGCCCTCCGGACAGGGGGCGCGGGCAATTCACCCCTCCACTTT. Translating gives CALRTGGAGNSPLHF.

CDR3 amino acids: CASSSKQGRAAGYTF. For the CDR3, the DNA is TGTGCCAGCAGCTCCAAGCAGGGTCGAGCTGCGGGCTACACCTTC. The chain is built from TRBV7-6 and TRBJ1-2; tentative D call: TRBD1 (5 bases). Trimming stripped 4 bases from V and 8 bases from J, with 20 bases between. Germline assignment: CDR1 SGHVS and CDR2 FNYEAQ. This CDR3 region has 15 residues.

The chain has TRBV30 and TRBJ1-1, with a weak D call TRBD1 (5 bases). CDR3 length equals 12 residues. Germline assignment: CDR1 GTSNPN and CDR2 SVGIG (reference sequence). V was cut by 7 bases and J by 1 base, with 10 bases left in between. The CDR3 DNA sequence: TGTGCCTCGACAGACGGGAACACTGAAGCTTTCTTT. Translating it yields CASTDGNTEAFF.

This clone came up many times. This same CDR3 is encoded by further DNA sequences in the sample. This rearrangement joins TRBV5-4 to TRBJ2-1; unclear D gene. The CDR3 length is 15 residues. Per germline, CDR1 SGHNT and CDR2 YYREEE (reference sequence). Trimming shortened V by 0 bases and J by 2 bases, and 9 bases separated the two germline ends. CDR3 in amino acids: CASSLAGGAYNEQFF. The CDR3 region has the DNA TGTGCCAGCAGCTTGGCCGGTGGGGCCTACAATGAGCAGTTCTTC. Full variable domain (remainder filled in from reference TRBV5-4 and TRBJ2-1): ETGVTQSPTHLIKTRGQQVTLRCSSQSGHNTVSWYQQALGQGPQFIFQYYREEENGRGNFPPRFSGLQFPNYSSELNVNALELDDSALYLCASSLAGGAYNEQFFGPGTRLTVL.

The chain links TRBV28 to TRBJ1-1; 10 nucleotides align to TRBD1. J lost 5 bases, V lost 4 bases, and 4 bases had no gene match. CDR1 is MDHEN, CDR2 SYDVKM, per germline. CDR3 length equals 14 residues. The CDR3 here is CASSSGQGTTEAFF. CDR3 nucleotides: TGTGCCAGCAGTTCGGGACAGGGGACGACTGAAGCTTTCTTT.